A selection of T cell receptor beta chains follows, all from one sample in a study of esophageal squamous cell carcinoma under preoperative chemotherapy. TCRdb analysed the PCR reads with MiXCR anew, one entry per CDR3 protein. The sample shows roughly 13,000 distinct CDR3 sequences, roughly 50% of them seen only once. Sampling was done from a patient given preoperative chemotherapy. These receptors all come from a human donor with esophageal squamous cell carcinoma. The donor label of this sample is uncertain. Both conserved end residues are part of each CDR3. The D gene is left open where the match is weak. Part of the rows lack a size; the others show once, few, many or a class for expanded clones.

CDR3nt,CDR3aa,abundance,j_gene,d_gene,v_gene
TGTGCCAGCAGTGAAGCTGGGGTGGCCGCCAATGAGCAGTTCTTC,CASSEAGVAANEQFF,-,TRBJ2-1,-,TRBV6-1
TGTGCCAGCAGTAGACTAGCGGGCACTCGGGATGAGCAGTTCTTC,CASSRLAGTRDEQFF,many,TRBJ2-1,TRBD2,TRBV6-1
TGTGCCAGCAGGATAGACAGGGGGACCTACGAGCAGTACTTC,CASRIDRGTYEQYF,-,TRBJ2-7,TRBD1,TRBV6-1
TGTGCCAGCAGCTCCGGGACAGGTCTGGTAGAGCAGTTCTTC,CASSSGTGLVEQFF,many,TRBJ2-1,TRBD1,TRBV6-5
TGTGCCAGCAGCTTAGATCCTAGCGGCTACGAGCAGTACTTC,CASSLDPSGYEQYF,many,TRBJ2-7,TRBD2,TRBV7-2
TGTGCCAGCAGCATAGATACGGGAGTAACCTACGAGCAGTACTTC,CASSIDTGVTYEQYF,-,TRBJ2-7,-,TRBV7-2
TGTGCCAGCAGTTACTCCCCGGACAGGGCTGAGACCCAGTACTTC,CASSYSPDRAETQYF,many,TRBJ2-5,TRBD1,TRBV6-5
TGTGCCAGCAGCTTAGAGACAGGTCTGAACACTGAAGCTTTCTTT,CASSLETGLNTEAFF,-,TRBJ1-1,-,TRBV7-2
TGTGCCAGCAGTGAATATGAGACAGGGGGGTCGGACACTGAAGCTTTCTTT,CASSEYETGGSDTEAFF,many,TRBJ1-1,TRBD1,TRBV6-1
TGTGCCGGGGGGTTCGGGGGGGGGGACGCAGAGACGCAGTACTTC,CAGGFGGGDAETQYF,-,TRBJ2-7,TRBD2,TRBV10-3
TGCGCCAGCAGGGGGGGGAGCACTGAAGCTTTCTTT,CASRGGSTEAFF,many,TRBJ1-1,-,TRBV10-2
TGTGCCAGCAGTATTACTAGCGGATACGAGCAGTACTTC,CASSITSGYEQYF,many,TRBJ2-7,TRBD2,TRBV12-3/TRBV12-4
TGTGCCAGCAGTTCGACGGCCTCCTACGAGCAGTACTTC,CASSSTASYEQYF,medium-sized,TRBJ2-7,-,TRBV27
TGTGCCAGCAGCTTGCGGACAGGGGGCTTAGCGGGAGGGACTTACAATGAGCAGTTCTTC,CASSLRTGGLAGGTYNEQFF,medium-sized,TRBJ2-1,-,TRBV7-2
TGTGCCAGCAGCCCGACAGGGCGGTTTTCACCCCTCCACTTT,CASSPTGRFSPLHF,-,TRBJ1-6,TRBD1,TRBV27
TGTGCCAGCCGTGACTCGGGGGAGGGACGCAAAAACACGCAGTACTTT,CASRDSGEGRKNTQYF,-,TRBJ2-3,TRBD2,TRBV6-4
TGTGCCAGCAGCTTTAGGCTCGGCGCAGATACGCAGTATTTT,CASSFRLGADTQYF,few,TRBJ2-3,-,TRBV11-2
TGTGCCAGCAGTGAGAGGGGGCTGAACACTGAAGCTTTCTTT,CASSERGLNTEAFF,-,TRBJ1-1,TRBD1,TRBV6-1
TGTGCCGGGGGTGGAGACCTAGATACGCAGTACTTT,CAGGGDLDTQYF,-,TRBJ2-3,-,TRBV6-8
TGTGCCAGCACCGACAGGGGAGGGTCTGAAGCTTTCTTT,CASTDRGGSEAFF,-,TRBJ1-1,TRBD1,TRBV3-1
TGTGCCAGCAGTGACCACGGATTGAACACTGAAGCTTTCTTT,CASSDHGLNTEAFF,-,TRBJ1-1,-,TRBV6-6
TGTGCCAGCAGCTTGTACAGCAGCTCCTACAATGAGCAGTACTTC,CASSLYSSSYNEQYF,large,TRBJ2-7,-,TRBV7-2
TGTGCCACCCTAGCGGGAGAGAATAATGAGCAGTTCTTC,CATLAGENNEQFF,-,TRBJ2-1,TRBD2,TRBV10-3
TGTGCCAGCAGCCCAGACCAAGAGACCCAGTACTTC,CASSPDQETQYF,many,TRBJ2-5,-,TRBV7-6
TGTGCCAGCAGCCCGACAGGGGCTGGCCCAGATACGCAGTACTTT,CASSPTGAGPDTQYF,-,TRBJ2-3,TRBD1,TRBV6-1
TGTGCGGGGTTAGGGGGGATTCCCACAGATACCCAGTACTTC,CAGLGGIPTDTQYF,-,TRBJ2-4,-,TRBV6-1
TGTGCCAGCAGTTACTCGCGCAGGTCAGGGGAGCAGTACTTC,CASSYSRRSGEQYF,-,TRBJ2-7,-,TRBV6-5
TGTGCTAGTGGTTCTTCGGGTAGCGGGATGGCCACTCAGCAGTTCTTC,CASGSSGSGMATQQFF,-,TRBJ2-1,TRBD2,TRBV12-5
TGTGCCAGCAGACGGACTTTAGAACCGATAGACAATGAGCAGTTCTTC,CASRRTLEPIDNEQFF,medium-sized,TRBJ2-1,-,TRBV7-6
TGTGCCATCAGTGAGTTGGTGGGAGTGGGAACAGATACGCAGTATTTT,CAISELVGVGTDTQYF,-,TRBJ2-3,-,TRBV10-3
TGTGCCAGCAGCTTGTCAGGGTGGTCCGAGACCCAGTTCTTC,CASSLSGWSETQFF,-,TRBJ2-1,-,TRBV7-2
TGTGCCGGGGGGTCTGGGGGGAGTGACAAAGATACGCAGTACTTC,CAGGSGGSDKDTQYF,-,TRBJ2-7,-,TRBV10-3
TGTGCCAGCAGCTTAGACACGGGTTTCTACAATGAGCAGTTCTTC,CASSLDTGFYNEQFF,-,TRBJ2-1,-,TRBV7-2
TGTGCCAGCAGTACAACTAGCGGGAGGGCCCCTGAGCAGTTCTTC,CASSTTSGRAPEQFF,many,TRBJ2-1,TRBD2,TRBV6-1
TGCAGCGTTGAGGGACTAGCTACCTACAATGAGCAGTTCTTC,CSVEGLATYNEQFF,-,TRBJ2-1,TRBD2,TRBV29-1
TGTGCCAGCAGTGTAAGGACAGTGAGCAATGAGCAGTTCTTC,CASSVRTVSNEQFF,-,TRBJ2-1,-,TRBV6-1
TGTGCCAGCAGCTTATGGGGGAGTGCGGTAGAGACCCAGTACTTC,CASSLWGSAVETQYF,many,TRBJ2-5,-,TRBV7-3